The 19 T cell receptor beta chains below were found in one sample sequenced in a study of early T cells in non-severe SARS-CoV-2 infection. TCRdb re-called the 5' RACE reads through MiXCR, storing one row per CDR3 protein. The table shows 45,000 to 60,000 distinct CDR3 sequences, with 9.3% occurring only once. Sequencing was performed on whole blood. These receptors all come from an adult who was a healthcare worker with PCR-confirmed SARS-CoV-2 infection or an uninfected control (not recorded which).

This rearrangement joins TRBV20-1 to TRBJ2-5, with 7 bases fitting TRBD2. V shed 4 bases, J shed 5 bases, and the junction held 4 bases outside the gene matches. From germline, CDR1 is DFQATT and CDR2 SNEGSKA (reference sequence). The CDR3 extends over 12 amino acids. The CDR3 nucleotides read TGCAGTGCTAACGGGGGGACGGAGACCCAGTACTTC. This sequence encodes CSANGGTETQYF.

This clonotype was picked up many times. The rearrangement links TRBV5-1 to TRBJ1-1; D not certain. The CDR3 contains 14 residues. CDR1 and CDR2 from the germline V gene are SGHRS and YFSETQ. Trimming cost V 1 base and J 1 base, with 8 bases left between them. CDR3 sequence: CASSLHSGNTEAFF. The CDR3 coding sequence is TGCGCCAGCAGCTTGCATTCAGGGAACACTGAAGCTTTCTTT.

A word on this clonotype: A single base separates this from a much larger clone, so it may be a read error. The final CDR3 position lacks the conserved phenylalanine or tryptophan, pointing to a likely read error. This chain links TRBV4-1 with TRBJ1-5; D is uncertain. This CDR3 region has 15 residues. The V and J ends lost 4 bases and 3 bases respectively, with 13 bases between them. Germline V gene sequence: CDR1 MGHRA, CDR2 YSYEKL. CDR3 nucleotides: TGCGCCAGCAGCCCAACCGGCGGCAACAATCAGCCCCAGCATTCT. Translated, it gives CASSPTGGNNQPQHS.

This clonotype was seen at least ten times. J is TRBJ2-3 and V is TRBV7-2, with a weak D call TRBD1 (6 bases). Trimming removed 5 bases at V and 5 bases at J, with 14 bases between. The CDR3 has 14 amino acids. Germline values: CDR1 SGHTA, CDR2 FQGNSA. CDR3 bases: TGTGCCAGCAGCCAGGCGGACAGCTTAGATACGCAGTATTTT. The encoded protein is CASSQADSLDTQYF.

V is TRBV4-1 and J is TRBJ2-1, with D maybe TRBD2 (6 bases). This CDR3 contains 16 residues. V gave up 0 bases and J gave up 2 bases, with 11 bases separating them. Per the germline V gene, CDR1 is MGHRA and CDR2 is YSYEKL. CDR3 region: CASSQEGRNTYNEQFF. The CDR3 nucleotides read TGCGCCAGCAGCCAAGAAGGGAGGAACACCTACAATGAGCAGTTCTTC.

At least ten counts were recorded for this clonotype. This chain links TRBV7-2 with TRBJ2-1; 12 positions match TRBD2. There are 14 residues in the CDR3. V shed 5 bases and J 7 bases; nucleotides not matched to a gene: 3. The germline CDR1 and CDR2 sequences are SGHTA and FQGNSA. The CDR3 bases are TGTGCCAGCAGCCCTAGCGGGGGGGTGAATGAGCAGTTCTTC. Translating it yields CASSPSGGVNEQFF.

This clonotype turned up a few times. The rearrangement joins TRBV5-1 to TRBJ1-6, with 7 bases identical to TRBD1. Per the germline V gene, CDR1 is SGHRS and CDR2 is YFSETQ. V lost 0 bases to trimming and J lost 7 bases; unmatched junction nucleotides: 10. CDR3 size: 17 residues. CDR3 protein: CASSLVSWDSANSPLHF. The CDR3 DNA sequence: TGCGCCAGCAGCTTGGTATCGTGGGACAGTGCCAATTCACCCCTCCACTTT.

This chain joins TRBV20-1 and TRBJ1-2; 7 nucleotides align to TRBD1. CDR1 and CDR2 (germline): DFQATT, SNEGSKA (reference sequence). Unmatched junction bases numbered 7, after V lost 5 bases and J lost 7 bases. This CDR3 region has 12 residues. CDR3 sequence: CSASTDRVGYTF. The CDR3 DNA reads as TGCAGTGCTTCAACCGACAGGGTTGGCTACACCTTC.

Ten or more counts support this clonotype. V usage is TRBV5-1 and J usage is TRBJ1-2; D is unresolved. V lost 4 bases and J lost 4, with 17 bases in between. The CDR3 covers 15 residues. CDR1 and CDR2 from the germline V gene are SGHRS and YFSETQ. The CDR3 loop is CASSPEGRTVYGYTF. The CDR3 nucleotides are TGCGCCAGCAGCCCGGAAGGACGGACGGTCTATGGCTACACCTTC.

The gene calls are TRBV19 and TRBJ1-1; D is uncertain. The CDR3 extends over 11 amino acids. Between the trimmed V and J ends, which lost 9 bases and 0 bases, there was a span of 5 bases. CDR1 is LNHDA and CDR2 is SQIVND in the germline V gene (reference sequence). The CDR3 here is CASLLNTEAFF. CDR3 coding DNA: TGTGCCAGCCTTCTGAACACTGAAGCTTTCTTT. Complete variable domain (other parts from reference TRBV19 and TRBJ1-1): DGGITQSPKYLFRKEGQNVTLSCEQNLNHDAMYWYRQDPGQGLRLIYYSQIVNDFQKGDIAEGYSVSREKKESFPLTVTSAQKNPTAFYLCASLLNTEAFFGQGTRLTVV.

This chain links TRBV24-1 with TRBJ2-2; 7 bases agree with TRBD1. The CDR3 spans 15 residues. From germline, CDR1 is KGHDR and CDR2 SFDVKD. The V gene end was trimmed by 4 bases and the J gene end by 6 bases; junction bases not matched to a gene: 7. Written as DNA, the CDR3 is TGTGCCACCAGTGACTCGACAGGGATTCCCGGGGAGCTGTTTTTT. Encoded protein: CATSDSTGIPGELFF.

The chain has TRBV20-1 and TRBJ2-3, with unresolved D. This CDR3 region has 14 residues. With 1 base removed from V and 2 bases from J, the gap between germline ends came to 10 bases. Per the germline V gene, CDR1 is DFQATT and CDR2 is SNEGSKA (reference sequence). The CDR3 DNA sequence: TGCAGTGCTAGAGTACAGATCTCCACAGATACGCAGTATTTT. It codes for CSARVQISTDTQYF.

This clonotype was recorded a few times. The chain uses TRBV4-1 and TRBJ1-1; D is ambiguous. Germline V lookup: CDR1 MGHRA, CDR2 YSYEKL. With 1 base removed from V and 0 bases from J, the gap between germline ends came to 9 bases. CDR3 length: 15 amino acids. CDR3 in DNA: TGCGCCAGCAGCCAAGCCCCCCAGATGAACACTGAAGCTTTCTTT. Translating gives CASSQAPQMNTEAFF.

This clonotype occurred a few times. This chain uses TRBV7-9 with TRBJ1-1, with D hard to call. The CDR3 is 15 amino acids. Per the germline V gene, CDR1 is SEHNR and CDR2 is FQNEAQ (reference sequence). With 5 bases removed from V and 1 base from J, the gap between germline ends came to 14 bases. CDR3: CASSPGPTSNTEAFF. The CDR3 nucleotides are TGTGCCAGCAGCCCCGGACCGACCTCGAACACTGAAGCTTTCTTT.

This clonotype was seen a few times. J is TRBJ1-2 and V is TRBV5-4; possibly TRBD1 for D (5 bases). The CDR3 spans 12 residues. CDR1 and CDR2 (germline): SGHNT, YYREEE (reference sequence). Trimming removed 3 bases at V and 9 bases at J, with 12 bases between. CDR3 bases: TGTGCCAGCAGCTGGGACGGACAACGCTACACCTTC. Residues: CASSWDGQRYTF. The full variable domain, rest sourced from reference TRBV5-4 and TRBJ1-2, is ETGVTQSPTHLIKTRGQQVTLRCSSQSGHNTVSWYQQALGQGPQFIFQYYREEENGRGNFPPRFSGLQFPNYSSELNVNALELDDSALYLCASSWDGQRYTFGSGTRLTVV.

The V and J genes are TRBV5-4 and TRBJ2-7, with TRBD2 as a possible D gene (5 bases). The CDR3 sequence is 14 residues long. Germline V gene sequence: CDR1 SGHNT, CDR2 YYREEE (reference sequence). The germline V and J ends were trimmed by 3 bases and 6 bases, with 16 bases remaining between them. CDR3 in amino acids: CASSSDLYAGEQYF. The CDR3 DNA reads TGTGCCAGCAGCTCGGATCTCTATGCGGGCGAGCAGTACTTC. The variable domain in full, with the rest retrieved from reference TRBV5-4 and TRBJ2-7, is ETGVTQSPTHLIKTRGQQVTLRCSSQSGHNTVSWYQQALGQGPQFIFQYYREEENGRGNFPPRFSGLQFPNYSSELNVNALELDDSALYLCASSSDLYAGEQYFGPGTRLTVT.

This clonotype was recorded at least ten times. J is TRBJ2-6 and V is TRBV18, with D tentatively TRBD1 or TRBD2 (5 bases each). This CDR3 is built from 15 residues. V lost 2 bases, J lost 18 bases, and 23 bases lay in between. Germline lookup yields CDR1 KGHSH and CDR2 LQKENI. The CDR3: CASSPSGDGALVSTF. The CDR3 bases are TGTGCCAGCTCACCATCCGGGGACGGAGCCCTCGTCTCGACTTTC.

The chain carries TRBV20-1 and TRBJ2-1; D is perhaps TRBD1 (6 bases). The ends were cut back, 0 bases at V and 5 bases at J, with 14 bases in the middle. Germline V gene sequence: CDR1 DFQATT, CDR2 SNEGSKA (reference sequence). There are 15 residues in the CDR3. CDR3 in amino acids: CSARDPGAVHNEQFF. CDR3 coding DNA: TGCAGTGCTAGAGATCCAGGGGCGGTCCACAATGAGCAGTTCTTC.

This chain links TRBV5-1 with TRBJ2-1, with 10 bases that match TRBD2. The V and J ends lost 7 bases and 0 bases, in that order; junction bases with no gene match: 4. This CDR3 has 15 amino acids. Germline V gene data show CDR1 as SGHRS and CDR2 as YFSETQ. The CDR3 here is CASHSGGTSYNEQFF. CDR3 bases: TGCGCCAGCCATAGCGGGGGGACCTCCTACAATGAGCAGTTCTTC.